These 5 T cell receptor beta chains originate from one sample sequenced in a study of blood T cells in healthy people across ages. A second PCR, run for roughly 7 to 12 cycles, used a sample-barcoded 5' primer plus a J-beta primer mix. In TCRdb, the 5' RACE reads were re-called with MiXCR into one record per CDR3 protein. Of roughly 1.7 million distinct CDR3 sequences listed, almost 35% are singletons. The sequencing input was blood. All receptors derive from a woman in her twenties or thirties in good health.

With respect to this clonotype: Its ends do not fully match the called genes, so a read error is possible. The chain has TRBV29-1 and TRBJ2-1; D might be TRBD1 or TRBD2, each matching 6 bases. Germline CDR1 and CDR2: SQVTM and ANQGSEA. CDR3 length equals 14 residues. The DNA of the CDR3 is TGCAGCGTTGTCGGGCGGGACAAGTACAATGGGCAGTTCTTC. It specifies CSVVGRDKYNGQFF.

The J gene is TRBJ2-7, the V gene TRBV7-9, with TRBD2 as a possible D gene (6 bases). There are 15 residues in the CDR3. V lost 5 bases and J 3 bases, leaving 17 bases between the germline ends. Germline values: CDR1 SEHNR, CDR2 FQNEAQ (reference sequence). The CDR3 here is CASSPGWRADYEQYF. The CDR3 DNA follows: TGTGCCAGCAGCCCGGGTTGGAGGGCAGACTACGAGCAGTACTTC.

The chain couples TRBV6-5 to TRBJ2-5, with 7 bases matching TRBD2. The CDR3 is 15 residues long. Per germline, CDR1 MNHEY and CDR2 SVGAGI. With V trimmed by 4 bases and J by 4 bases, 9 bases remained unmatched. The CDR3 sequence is CASSSGGLRRETQYF. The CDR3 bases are TGTGCCAGCAGTTCTGGGGGACTACGACGAGAGACCCAGTACTTC.

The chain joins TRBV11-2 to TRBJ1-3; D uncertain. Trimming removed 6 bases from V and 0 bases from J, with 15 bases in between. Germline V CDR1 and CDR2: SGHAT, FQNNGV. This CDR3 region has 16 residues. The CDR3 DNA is TGTGCCAGCAGGCCTTCGGGGAGAAGCTCTGGAAACACCATATATTTT. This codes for CASRPSGRSSGNTIYF.

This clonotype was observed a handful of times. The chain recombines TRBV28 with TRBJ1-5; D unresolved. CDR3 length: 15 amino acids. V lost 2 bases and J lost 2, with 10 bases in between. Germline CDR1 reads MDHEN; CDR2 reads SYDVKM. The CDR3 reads CASSLVADRNQPQHF. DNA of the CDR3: TGTGCCAGCAGTTTAGTGGCAGACCGCAATCAGCCCCAGCATTTT.